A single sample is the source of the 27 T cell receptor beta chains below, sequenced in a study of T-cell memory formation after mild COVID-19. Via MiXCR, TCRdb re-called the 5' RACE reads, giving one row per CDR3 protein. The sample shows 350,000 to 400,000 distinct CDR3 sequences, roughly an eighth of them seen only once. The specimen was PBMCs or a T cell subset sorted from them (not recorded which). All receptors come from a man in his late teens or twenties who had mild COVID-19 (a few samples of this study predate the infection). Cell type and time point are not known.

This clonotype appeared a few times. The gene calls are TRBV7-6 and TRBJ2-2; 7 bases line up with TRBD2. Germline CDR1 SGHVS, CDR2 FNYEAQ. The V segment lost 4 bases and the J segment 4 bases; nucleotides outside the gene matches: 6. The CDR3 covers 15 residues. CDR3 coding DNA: TGTGCCAGCAGCTCACCAGCGGGGCGCACCGGGGAGCTGTTTTTT. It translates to CASSSPAGRTGELFF.

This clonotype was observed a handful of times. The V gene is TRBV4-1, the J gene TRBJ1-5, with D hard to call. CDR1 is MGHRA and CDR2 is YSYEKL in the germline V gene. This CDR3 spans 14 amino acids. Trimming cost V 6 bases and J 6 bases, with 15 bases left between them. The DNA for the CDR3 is TGCGCCAGCAGTCCCGGTCGGGCCAGTCAGCCCCAGCATTTT. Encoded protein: CASSPGRASQPQHF.

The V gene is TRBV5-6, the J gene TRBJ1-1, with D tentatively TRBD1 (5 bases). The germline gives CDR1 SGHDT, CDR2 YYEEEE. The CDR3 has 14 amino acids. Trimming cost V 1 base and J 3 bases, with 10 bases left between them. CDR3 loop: CASSLFRGDTEAFF. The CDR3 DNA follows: TGTGCCAGCAGCTTGTTTAGAGGGGACACTGAAGCTTTCTTT.

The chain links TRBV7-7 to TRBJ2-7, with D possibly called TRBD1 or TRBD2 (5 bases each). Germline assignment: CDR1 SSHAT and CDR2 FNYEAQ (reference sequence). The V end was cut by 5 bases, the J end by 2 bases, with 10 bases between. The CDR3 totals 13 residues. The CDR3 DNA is TGTGCCAGCAGCCAGGGACCTGCCTACGAGCAGTACTTC. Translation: CASSQGPAYEQYF.

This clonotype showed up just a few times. CDR3 protein: CSARGPSGATDTQYF. The CDR3 DNA follows: TGCAGTGCTAGAGGTCCTAGCGGGGCCACAGATACGCAGTATTTT. The rearrangement uses TRBV20-1 and TRBJ2-3; 9 positions agree with TRBD2. With 1 base clipped from V and 2 bases from J, the junction kept 4 bases outside the gene matches. The CDR3 contains 15 residues. CDR1 and CDR2 (germline): DFQATT, SNEGSKA (reference sequence).

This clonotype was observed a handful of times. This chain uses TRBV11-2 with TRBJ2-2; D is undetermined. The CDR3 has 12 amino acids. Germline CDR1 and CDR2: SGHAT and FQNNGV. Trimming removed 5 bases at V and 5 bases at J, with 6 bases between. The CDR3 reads CASSAGTGELFF. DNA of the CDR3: TGTGCCAGCAGCGCCGGAACCGGGGAGCTGTTTTTT.

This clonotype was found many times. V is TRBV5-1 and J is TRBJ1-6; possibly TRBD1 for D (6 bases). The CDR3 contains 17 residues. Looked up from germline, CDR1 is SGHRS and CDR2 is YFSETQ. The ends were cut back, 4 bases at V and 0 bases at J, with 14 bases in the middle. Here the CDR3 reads CASSGGGLSSYNSPLHF. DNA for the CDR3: TGCGCCAGCAGCGGAGGGGGGCTGAGCTCCTATAATTCACCCCTCCACTTT. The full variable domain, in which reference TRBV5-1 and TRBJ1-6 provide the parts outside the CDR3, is KAGVTQTPRYLIKTRGQQVTLSCSPISGHRSVSWYQQTPGQGLQFLFEYFSETQRNKGNFPGRFSGRQFSNSRSEMNVSTLELGDSALYLCASSGGGLSSYNSPLHFGNGTRLTVT.

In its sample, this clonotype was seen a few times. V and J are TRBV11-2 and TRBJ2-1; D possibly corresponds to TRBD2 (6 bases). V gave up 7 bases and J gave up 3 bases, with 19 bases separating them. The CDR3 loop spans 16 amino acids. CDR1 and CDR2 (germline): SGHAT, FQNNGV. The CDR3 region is CASTLGVTSYYNEQFF. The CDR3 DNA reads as TGTGCCAGCACCTTGGGCGTCACTAGCTACTACAATGAGCAGTTCTTC.

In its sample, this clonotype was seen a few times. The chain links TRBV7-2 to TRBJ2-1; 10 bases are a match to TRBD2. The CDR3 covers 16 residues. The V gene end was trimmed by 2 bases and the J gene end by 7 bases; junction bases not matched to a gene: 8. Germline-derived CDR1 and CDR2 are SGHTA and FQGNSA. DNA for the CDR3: TGTGCCAGCAGCTTAAGGAGCGCTAGCGGGGGAAATGAGCAGTTCTTC. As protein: CASSLRSASGGNEQFF.

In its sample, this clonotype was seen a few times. In nucleotides, the CDR3 is TGTGCCAGCAGCCCCCGGCGGTCCAATGAGCAGTTCTTC. Translating gives CASSPRRSNEQFF. The chain recombines TRBV6-5 with TRBJ2-1, with unresolved D. The V gene's germline CDR1 is MNHEY and CDR2 SVGAGI. This CDR3 comprises 13 residues. Trimming took 6 bases from V and 6 from J, leaving 12 bases between them.

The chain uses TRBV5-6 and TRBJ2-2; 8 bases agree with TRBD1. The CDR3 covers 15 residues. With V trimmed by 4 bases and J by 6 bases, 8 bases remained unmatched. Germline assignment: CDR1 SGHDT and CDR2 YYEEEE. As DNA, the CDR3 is TGTGCCAGCAGCCGTGGGGCAGGGGGCCCCGGGGAGCTGTTTTTT. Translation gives CASSRGAGGPGELFF.

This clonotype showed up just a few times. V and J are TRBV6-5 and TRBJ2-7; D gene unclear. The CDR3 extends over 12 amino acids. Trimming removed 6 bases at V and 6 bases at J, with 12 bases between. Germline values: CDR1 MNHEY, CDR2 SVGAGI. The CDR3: CASRSNFGEQYF. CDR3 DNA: TGTGCCAGCAGATCGAATTTCGGCGAGCAGTACTTC.

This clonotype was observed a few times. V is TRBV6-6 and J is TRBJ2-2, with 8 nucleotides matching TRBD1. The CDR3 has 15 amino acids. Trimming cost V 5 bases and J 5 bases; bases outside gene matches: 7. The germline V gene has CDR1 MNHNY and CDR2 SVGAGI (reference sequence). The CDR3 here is CASSGTGRGTGELFF. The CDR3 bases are TGTGCCAGCAGTGGGACAGGCCGGGGGACCGGGGAGCTGTTTTTT.

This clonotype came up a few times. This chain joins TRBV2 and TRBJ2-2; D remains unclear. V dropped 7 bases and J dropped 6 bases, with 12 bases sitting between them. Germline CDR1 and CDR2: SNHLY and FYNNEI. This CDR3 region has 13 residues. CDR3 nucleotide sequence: TGTGCCAGCATGTCAGGTCGTTCCGGGGAGCTGTTTTTT. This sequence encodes CASMSGRSGELFF.

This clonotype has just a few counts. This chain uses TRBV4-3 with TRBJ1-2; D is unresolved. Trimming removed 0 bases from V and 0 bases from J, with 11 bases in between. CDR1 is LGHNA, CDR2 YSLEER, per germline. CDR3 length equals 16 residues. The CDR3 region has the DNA TGCGCCAGCAGCCAAGATAGGCAGAGAACTAACTATGGCTACACCTTC. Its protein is CASSQDRQRTNYGYTF.

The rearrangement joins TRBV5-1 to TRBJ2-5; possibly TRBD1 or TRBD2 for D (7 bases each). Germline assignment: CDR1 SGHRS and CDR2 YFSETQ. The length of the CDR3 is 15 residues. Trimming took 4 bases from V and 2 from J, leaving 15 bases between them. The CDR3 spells CASSRTGDYQETQYF. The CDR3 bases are TGCGCCAGCAGCAGAACAGGGGACTATCAAGAGACCCAGTACTTC.

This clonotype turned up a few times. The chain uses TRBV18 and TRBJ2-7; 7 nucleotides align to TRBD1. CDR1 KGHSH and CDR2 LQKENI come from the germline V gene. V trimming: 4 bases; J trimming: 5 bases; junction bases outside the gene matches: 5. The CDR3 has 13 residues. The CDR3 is CASSRDSSNEQYF. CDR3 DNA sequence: TGTGCCAGCTCACGGGACAGTAGCAACGAGCAGTACTTC.

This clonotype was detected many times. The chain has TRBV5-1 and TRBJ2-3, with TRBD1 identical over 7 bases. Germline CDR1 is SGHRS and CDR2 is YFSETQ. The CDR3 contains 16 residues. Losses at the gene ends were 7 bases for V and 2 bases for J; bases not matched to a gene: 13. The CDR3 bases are TGCGCCAGCGCGCCCCAAGGGGGCTCCCCCACAGATACGCAGTATTTT. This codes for CASAPQGGSPTDTQYF.

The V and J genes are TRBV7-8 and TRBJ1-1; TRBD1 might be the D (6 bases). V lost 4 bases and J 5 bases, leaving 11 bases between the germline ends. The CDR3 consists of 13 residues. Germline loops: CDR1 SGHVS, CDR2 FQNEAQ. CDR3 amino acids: CASSSGTRTEAFF. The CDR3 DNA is TGTGCCAGCAGCTCCGGGACAAGAACTGAAGCTTTCTTT.

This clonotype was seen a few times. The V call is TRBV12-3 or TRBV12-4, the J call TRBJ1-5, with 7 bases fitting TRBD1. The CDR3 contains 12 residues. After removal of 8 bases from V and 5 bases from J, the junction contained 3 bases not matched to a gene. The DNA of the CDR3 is TGTGCCAGCGGCAGGGGGGATCAGCCCCAGCATTTT. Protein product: CASGRGDQPQHF.

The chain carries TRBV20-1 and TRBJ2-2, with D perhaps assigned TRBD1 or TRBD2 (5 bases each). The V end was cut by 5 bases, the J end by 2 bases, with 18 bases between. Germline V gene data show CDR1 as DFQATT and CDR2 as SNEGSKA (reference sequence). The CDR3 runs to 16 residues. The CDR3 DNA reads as TGCAGTGCTCGGGCGTGGGGACGTCTAAACACCGGGGAGCTGTTTTTT. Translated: CSARAWGRLNTGELFF.

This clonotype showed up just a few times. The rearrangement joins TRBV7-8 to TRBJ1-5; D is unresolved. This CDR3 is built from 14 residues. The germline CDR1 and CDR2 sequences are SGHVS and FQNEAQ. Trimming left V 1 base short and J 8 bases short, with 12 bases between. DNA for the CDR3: TGTGCCAGCAGCTTAGTATTCACAGCCGAGCCCCAGCATTTT. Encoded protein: CASSLVFTAEPQHF.

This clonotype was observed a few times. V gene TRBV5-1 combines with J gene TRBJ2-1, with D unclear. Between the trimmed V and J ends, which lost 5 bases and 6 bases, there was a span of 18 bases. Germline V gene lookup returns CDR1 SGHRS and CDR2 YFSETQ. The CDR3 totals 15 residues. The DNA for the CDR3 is TGCGCCAGCAGGATGGTCGGGTCGCGTCTCAATGAGCAGTTCTTC. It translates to CASRMVGSRLNEQFF.

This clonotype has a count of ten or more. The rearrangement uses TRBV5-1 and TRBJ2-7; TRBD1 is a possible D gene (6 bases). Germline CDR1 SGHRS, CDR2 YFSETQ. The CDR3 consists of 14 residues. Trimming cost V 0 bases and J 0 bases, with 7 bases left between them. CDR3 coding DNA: TGCGCCAGCAGCTTGGGGACAGACTCCTACGAGCAGTACTTC. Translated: CASSLGTDSYEQYF.

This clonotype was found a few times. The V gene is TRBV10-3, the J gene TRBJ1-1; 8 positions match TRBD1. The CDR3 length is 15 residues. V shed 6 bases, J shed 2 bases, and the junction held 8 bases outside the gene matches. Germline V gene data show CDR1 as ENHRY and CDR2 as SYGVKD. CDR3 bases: TGTGCCATCAGGACCCGACAGGGGAAAAACACTGAAGCTTTCTTT. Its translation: CAIRTRQGKNTEAFF.

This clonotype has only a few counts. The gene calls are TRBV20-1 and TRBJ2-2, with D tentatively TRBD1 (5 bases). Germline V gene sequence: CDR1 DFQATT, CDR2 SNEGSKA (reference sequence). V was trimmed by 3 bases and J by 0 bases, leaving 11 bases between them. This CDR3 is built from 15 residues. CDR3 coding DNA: TGCAGTGCTAGGTTCAGGGATACGAACACCGGGGAGCTGTTTTTT. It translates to CSARFRDTNTGELFF.

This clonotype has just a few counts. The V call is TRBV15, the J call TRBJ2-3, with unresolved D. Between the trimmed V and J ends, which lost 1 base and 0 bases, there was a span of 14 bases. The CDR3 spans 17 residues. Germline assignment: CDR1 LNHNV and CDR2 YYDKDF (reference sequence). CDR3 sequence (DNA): TGTGCCACCAGCAGAGCCGTGACGGCGTCTAGCACAGATACGCAGTATTTT. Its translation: CATSRAVTASSTDTQYF.